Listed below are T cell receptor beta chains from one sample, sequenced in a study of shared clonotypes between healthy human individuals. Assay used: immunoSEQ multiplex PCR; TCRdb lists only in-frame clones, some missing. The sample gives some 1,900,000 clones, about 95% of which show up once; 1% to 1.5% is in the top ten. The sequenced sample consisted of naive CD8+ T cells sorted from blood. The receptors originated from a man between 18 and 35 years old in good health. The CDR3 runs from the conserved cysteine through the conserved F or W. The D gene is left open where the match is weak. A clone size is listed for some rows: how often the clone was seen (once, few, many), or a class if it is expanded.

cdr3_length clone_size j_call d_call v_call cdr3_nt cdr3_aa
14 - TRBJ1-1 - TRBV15 TGTGCCACCAGCCATAGGTTGGAGAACACTGAAGCTTTCTTT CATSHRLENTEAFF
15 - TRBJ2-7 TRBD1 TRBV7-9 TGTGCCAGCAGCTCCGGACAGGGAGATTACTACGAGCAGTACTTC CASSSGQGDYYEQYF
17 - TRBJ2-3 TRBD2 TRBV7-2 TGTGCCAGCAGCATTAGCGGGCCTCTGGGGGGCACAGATACGCAGTATTTT CASSISGPLGGTDTQYF
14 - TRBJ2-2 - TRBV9 TGTGCCAGCAGCGCGGACAGGAACACCGGGGAGCTGTTTTTT CASSADRNTGELFF
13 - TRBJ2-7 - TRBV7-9 TGTGCCAGCAGCTTACTTACCTCCTACGAGCAGTACTTC CASSLLTSYEQYF
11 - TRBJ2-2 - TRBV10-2 TGCGCCAGCAGTGATATCGGGGAGCTGTTTTTT CASSDIGELFF
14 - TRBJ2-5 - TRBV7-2 TGTGCCAGCAGCTTAGCCGGGGGCTTGGAGACCCAGTACTTC CASSLAGGLETQYF
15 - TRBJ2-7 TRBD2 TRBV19 TGTGCCAGTAGTGTACTAGCGGGAGAAACCTACGAGCAGTACTTC CASSVLAGETYEQYF
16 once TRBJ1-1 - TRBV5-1 TGCGCCAGCAGCTTTAAGGCCGGTCGGGAAAAGACTGAAGCTTTCTTT CASSFKAGREKTEAFF
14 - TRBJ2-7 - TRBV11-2 TGTGCCAGCAGCTTAGCGGACGGTCCCTACGAGCAGTACTTC CASSLADGPYEQYF
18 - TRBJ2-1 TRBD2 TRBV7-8 TGTGCCAGCAGCCAGGGACTAGCGGGAGCGGGAGCCTACAATGAGCAGTTCTTC CASSQGLAGAGAYNEQFF
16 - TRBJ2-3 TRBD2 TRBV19 TGTGCCAGTAGTATTGGGCTAGCGGGGAGCACAGATACGCAGTATTTT CASSIGLAGSTDTQYF
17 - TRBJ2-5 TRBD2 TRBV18 TGTGCCAGCTCATCGCGGACTAGCGGGAGGGCCGGGGAGACCCAGTACTTC CASSSRTSGRAGETQYF